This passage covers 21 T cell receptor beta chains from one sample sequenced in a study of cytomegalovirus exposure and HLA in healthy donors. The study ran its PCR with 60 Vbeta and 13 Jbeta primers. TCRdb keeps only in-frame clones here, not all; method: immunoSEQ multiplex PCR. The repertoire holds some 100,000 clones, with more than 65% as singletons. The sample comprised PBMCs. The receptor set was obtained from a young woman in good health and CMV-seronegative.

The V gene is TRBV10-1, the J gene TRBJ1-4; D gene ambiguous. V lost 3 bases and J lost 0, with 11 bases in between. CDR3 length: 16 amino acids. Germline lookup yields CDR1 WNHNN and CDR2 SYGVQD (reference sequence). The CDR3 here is CASSDTVAATNEKLFF. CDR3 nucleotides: TGCGCCAGCAGTGATACAGTGGCAGCAACTAATGAAAAACTGTTTTTT.

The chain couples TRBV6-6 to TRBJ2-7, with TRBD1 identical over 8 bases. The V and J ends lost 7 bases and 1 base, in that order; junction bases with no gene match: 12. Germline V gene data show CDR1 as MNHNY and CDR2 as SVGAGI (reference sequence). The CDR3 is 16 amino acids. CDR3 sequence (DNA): TGTGCCAGCATTCAACGGCAGGGGGCACCTTCCTACGAGCAGTACTTC. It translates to CASIQRQGAPSYEQYF.

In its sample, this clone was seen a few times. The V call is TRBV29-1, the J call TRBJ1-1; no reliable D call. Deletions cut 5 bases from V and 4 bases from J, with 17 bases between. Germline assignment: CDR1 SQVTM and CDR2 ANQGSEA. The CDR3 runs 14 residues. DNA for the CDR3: TGCAGCGTTTATGTCCAGGTTGGAATCACTGAAGCTTTCTTT. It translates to CSVYVQVGITEAFF.

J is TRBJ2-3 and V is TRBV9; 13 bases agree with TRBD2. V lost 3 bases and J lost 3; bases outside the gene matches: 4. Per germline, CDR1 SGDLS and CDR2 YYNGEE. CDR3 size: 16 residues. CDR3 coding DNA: TGTGCCAGCAGCGCAAGACTAGCGGGGGGAACAGATACGCAGTATTTT. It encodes CASSARLAGGTDTQYF.

The DNA of the CDR3 is TGTGCCACCAGCAGAGCCCCCGAGCAGGGTTCCTACGAGCAGTACTTC. Amino acid sequence: CATSRAPEQGSYEQYF. This chain joins TRBV15 and TRBJ2-5, with D tentatively TRBD1 (5 bases). Matching the DNA end better, TRBJ2-7 makes the J call doubtful. The length of the CDR3 is 16 residues. CDR1 and CDR2 (germline): LNHNV, YYDKDF (reference sequence).

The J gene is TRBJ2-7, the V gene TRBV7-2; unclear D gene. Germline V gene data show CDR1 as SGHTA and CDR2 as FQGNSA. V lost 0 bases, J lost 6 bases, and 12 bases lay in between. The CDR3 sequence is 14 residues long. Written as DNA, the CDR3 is TGTGCCAGCAGCTTAGCCCTAGGTGTGGGCGAGCAGTACTTC. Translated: CASSLALGVGEQYF.

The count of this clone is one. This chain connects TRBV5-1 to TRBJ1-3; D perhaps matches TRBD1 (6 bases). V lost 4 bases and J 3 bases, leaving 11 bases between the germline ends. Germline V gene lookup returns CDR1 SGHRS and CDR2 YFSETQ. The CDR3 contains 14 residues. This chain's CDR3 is CASSPGQFGNTIYF. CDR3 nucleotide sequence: TGCGCCAGCAGCCCGGGACAATTTGGAAACACCATATATTTT.

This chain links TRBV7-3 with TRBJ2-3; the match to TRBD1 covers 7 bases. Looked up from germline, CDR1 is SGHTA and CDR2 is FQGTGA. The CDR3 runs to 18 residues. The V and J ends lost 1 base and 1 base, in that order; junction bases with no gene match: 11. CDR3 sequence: CASSLKYRGGSGTDTQYF. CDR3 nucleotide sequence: TGTGCCAGCAGCTTAAAGTACAGGGGTGGGTCAGGCACAGATACGCAGTATTTT.

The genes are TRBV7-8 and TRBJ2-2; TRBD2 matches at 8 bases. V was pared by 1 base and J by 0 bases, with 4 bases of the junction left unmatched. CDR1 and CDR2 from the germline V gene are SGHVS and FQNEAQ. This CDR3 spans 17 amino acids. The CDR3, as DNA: TGTGCCAGCAGCTTAGATGTTAGCGGGGCGAACACCGGGGAGCTGTTTTTT. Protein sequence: CASSLDVSGANTGELFF.

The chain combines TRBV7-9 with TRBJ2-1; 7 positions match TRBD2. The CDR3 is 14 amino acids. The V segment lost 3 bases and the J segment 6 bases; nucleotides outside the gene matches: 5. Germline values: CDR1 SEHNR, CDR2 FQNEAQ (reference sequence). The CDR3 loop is CASSFPGGINEQFF. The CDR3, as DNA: TGTGCCAGCAGCTTCCCCGGGGGGATCAATGAGCAGTTCTTC.

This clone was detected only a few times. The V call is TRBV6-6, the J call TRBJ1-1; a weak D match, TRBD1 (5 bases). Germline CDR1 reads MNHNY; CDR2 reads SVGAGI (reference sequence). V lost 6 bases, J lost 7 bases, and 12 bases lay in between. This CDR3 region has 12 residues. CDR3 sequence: CASSPRQFEAFF. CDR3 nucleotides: TGTGCCAGCAGCCCCAGACAGTTTGAAGCTTTCTTT.

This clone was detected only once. The CDR3 loop is CAIGLAGSGELFF. CDR3 nucleotide sequence: TGTGCCATCGGACTAGCGGGGTCCGGGGAGCTGTTTTTT. The J gene is TRBJ2-2, the V gene TRBV28, with TRBD2 matching over 12 bases. This CDR3 region has 13 residues. From germline, CDR1 is MDHEN and CDR2 SYDVKM. The junction had 3 bases not matched to a gene; V was cut back by 10 bases and J by 6 bases.

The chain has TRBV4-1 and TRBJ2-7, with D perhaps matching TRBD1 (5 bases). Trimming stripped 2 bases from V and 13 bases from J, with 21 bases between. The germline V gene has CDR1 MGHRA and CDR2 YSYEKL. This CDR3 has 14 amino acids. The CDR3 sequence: CASSQPAKSTVLYF. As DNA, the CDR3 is TGCGCCAGCAGCCAACCAGCCAAATCGACAGTTCTCTACTTC.

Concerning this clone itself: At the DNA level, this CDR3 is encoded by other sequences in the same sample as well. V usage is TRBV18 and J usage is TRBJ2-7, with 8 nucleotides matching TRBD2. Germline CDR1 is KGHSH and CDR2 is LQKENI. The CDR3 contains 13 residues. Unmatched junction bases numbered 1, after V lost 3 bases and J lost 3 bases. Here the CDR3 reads CASSPGTSYEQYF. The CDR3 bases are TGTGCCAGCTCACCCGGGACTAGCTACGAGCAGTACTTC. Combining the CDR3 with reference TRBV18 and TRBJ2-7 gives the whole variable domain NAGVMQNPRHLVRRRGQEARLRCSPMKGHSHVYWYRQLPEEGLKFMVYLQKENIIDESGMPKERFSAEFPKEGPSILRIQQVVRGDSAAYFCASSPGTSYEQYFGPGTRLTVT.

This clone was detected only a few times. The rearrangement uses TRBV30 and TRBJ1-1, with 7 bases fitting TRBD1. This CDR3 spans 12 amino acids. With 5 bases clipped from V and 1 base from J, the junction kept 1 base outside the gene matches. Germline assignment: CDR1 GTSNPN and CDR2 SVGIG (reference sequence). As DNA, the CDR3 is TGTGCCTGGGACAGGGAGAACACTGAAGCTTTCTTT. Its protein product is CAWDRENTEAFF.

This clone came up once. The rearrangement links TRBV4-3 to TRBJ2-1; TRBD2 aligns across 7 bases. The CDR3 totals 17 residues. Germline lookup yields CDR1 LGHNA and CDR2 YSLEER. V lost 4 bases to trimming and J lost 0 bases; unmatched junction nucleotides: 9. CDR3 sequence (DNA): TGCGCCAGCAGCCGAAAACTACTAGCGACCTCCTACAATGAGCAGTTCTTC. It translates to CASSRKLLATSYNEQFF.

Here the CDR3 DNA reads TGTGCCAGCAGCACAGACAGGGGAGGCAATCAGCCCCAGCATTTT. It encodes CASSTDRGGNQPQHF. This chain joins TRBV6-5 and TRBJ1-5, with 8 bases that match TRBD1. The CDR3 extends over 15 amino acids. J was trimmed by 2 bases and V by 6 bases; bases with no gene match: 6. The V gene's germline CDR1 is MNHEY and CDR2 SVGAGI.

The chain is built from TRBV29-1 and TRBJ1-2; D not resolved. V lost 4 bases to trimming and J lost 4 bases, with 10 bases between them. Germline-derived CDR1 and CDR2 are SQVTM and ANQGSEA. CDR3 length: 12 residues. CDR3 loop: CSVVAGIYGYTF. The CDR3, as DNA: TGCAGCGTTGTTGCGGGGATCTATGGCTACACCTTC.

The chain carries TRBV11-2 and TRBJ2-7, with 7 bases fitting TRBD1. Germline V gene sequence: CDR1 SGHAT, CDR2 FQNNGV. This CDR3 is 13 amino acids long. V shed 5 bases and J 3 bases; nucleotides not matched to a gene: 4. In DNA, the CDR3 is TGTGCCAGCAGCACGGGACAGTTCTACGAGCAGTACTTC. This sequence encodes CASSTGQFYEQYF. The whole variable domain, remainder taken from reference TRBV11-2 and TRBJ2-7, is EAGVAQSPRYKIIEKRQSVAFWCNPISGHATLYWYQQILGQGPKLLIQFQNNGVVDDSQLPKDRFSAERLKGVDSTLKIQPAKLEDSAVYLCASSTGQFYEQYFGPGTRLTVT.

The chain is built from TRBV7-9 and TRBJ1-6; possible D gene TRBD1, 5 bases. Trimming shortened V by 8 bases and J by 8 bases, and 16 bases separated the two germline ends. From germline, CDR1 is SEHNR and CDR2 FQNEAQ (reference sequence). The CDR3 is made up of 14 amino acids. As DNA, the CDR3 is TGTGCCAGCTCCACAGGATCCCTAGATTCACCCCTCCACTTT. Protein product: CASSTGSLDSPLHF.

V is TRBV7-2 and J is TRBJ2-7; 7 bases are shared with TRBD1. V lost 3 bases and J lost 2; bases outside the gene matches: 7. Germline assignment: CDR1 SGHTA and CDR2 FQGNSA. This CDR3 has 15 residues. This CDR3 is CASSLDRSVTYEQYF. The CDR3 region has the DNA TGTGCCAGCAGCTTGGACAGGTCTGTTACCTACGAGCAGTACTTC.